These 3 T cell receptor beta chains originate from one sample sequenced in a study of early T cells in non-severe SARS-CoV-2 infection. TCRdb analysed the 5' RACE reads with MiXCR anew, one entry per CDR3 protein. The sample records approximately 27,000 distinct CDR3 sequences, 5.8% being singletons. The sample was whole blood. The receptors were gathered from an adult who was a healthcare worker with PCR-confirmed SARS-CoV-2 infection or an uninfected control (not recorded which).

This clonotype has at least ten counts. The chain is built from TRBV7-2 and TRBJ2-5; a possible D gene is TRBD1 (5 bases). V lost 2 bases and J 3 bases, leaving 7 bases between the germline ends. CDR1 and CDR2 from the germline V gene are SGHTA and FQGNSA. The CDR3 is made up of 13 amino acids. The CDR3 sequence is CASSLIREETQYF. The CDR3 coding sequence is TGTGCCAGCAGCTTAATCAGGGAAGAGACCCAGTACTTC. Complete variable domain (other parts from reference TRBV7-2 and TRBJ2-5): GAGVSQSPSNKVTEKGKDVELRCDPISGHTALYWYRQSLGQGLEFLIYFQGNSAPDKSGLPSDRFSAERTGGSVSTLTIQRTQQEDSAVYLCASSLIREETQYFGPGTRLLVL.

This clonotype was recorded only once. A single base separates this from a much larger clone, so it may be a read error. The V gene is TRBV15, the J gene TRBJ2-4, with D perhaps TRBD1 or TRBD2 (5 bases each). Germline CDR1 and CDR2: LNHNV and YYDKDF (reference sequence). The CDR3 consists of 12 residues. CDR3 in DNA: TGTGCCACCAGCAGAGGACGGGATTTCAGGGACTTC. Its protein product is CATSRGRDFRDF.

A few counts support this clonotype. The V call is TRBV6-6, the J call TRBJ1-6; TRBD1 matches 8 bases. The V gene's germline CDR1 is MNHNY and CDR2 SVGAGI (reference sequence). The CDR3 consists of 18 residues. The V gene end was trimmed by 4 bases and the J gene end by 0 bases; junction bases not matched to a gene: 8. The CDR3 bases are TGTGCCAGCAGTTTGACAGGGGATCCCAGCTCCTATAATTCACCCCTCCACTTT. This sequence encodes CASSLTGDPSSYNSPLHF.